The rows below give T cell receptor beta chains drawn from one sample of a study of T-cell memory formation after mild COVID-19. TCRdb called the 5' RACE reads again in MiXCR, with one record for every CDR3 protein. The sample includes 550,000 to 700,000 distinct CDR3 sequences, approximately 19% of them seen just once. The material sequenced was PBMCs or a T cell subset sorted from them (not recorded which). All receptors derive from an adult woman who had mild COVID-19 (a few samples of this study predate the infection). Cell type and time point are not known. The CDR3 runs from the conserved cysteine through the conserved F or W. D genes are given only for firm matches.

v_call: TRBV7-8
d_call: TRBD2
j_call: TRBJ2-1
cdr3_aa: CASSLAVIRAGVGDEQFF

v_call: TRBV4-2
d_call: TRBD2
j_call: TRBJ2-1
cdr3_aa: CASSQDPGRGGPYNEQFF

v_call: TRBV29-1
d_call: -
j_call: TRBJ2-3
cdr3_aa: CSVDPGSTVYDHTDTQYF

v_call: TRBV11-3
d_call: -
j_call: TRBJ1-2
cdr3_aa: CASSLVEGTNYGYTF

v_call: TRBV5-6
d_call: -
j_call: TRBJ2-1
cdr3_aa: CASSLKGDSPRNEQFF

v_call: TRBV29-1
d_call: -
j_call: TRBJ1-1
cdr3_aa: CSVTMNTEAFF

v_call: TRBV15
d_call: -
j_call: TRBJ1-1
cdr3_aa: CATSRDRGSAEAFF

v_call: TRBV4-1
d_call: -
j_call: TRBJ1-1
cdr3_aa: CASSQVGGRAFF

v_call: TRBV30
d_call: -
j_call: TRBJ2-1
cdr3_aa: CAWRSGIGSNEQFF

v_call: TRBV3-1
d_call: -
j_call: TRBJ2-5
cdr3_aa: CASSLQIGGWRETQYF

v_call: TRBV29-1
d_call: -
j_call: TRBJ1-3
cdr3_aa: CSVELGESGNTIYF

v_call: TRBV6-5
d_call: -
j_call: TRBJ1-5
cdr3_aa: CASSGQHNQPQHF

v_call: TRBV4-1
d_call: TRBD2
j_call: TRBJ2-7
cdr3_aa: CASSHPLAARPYEQYF

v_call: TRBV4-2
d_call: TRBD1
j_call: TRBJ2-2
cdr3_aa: CASSQVGQVEDTGELFF

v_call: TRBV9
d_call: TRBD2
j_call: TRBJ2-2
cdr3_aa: CASSVLNTSALNTGELFF

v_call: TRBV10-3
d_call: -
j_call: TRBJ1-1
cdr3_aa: CAIKVREDTEAFF

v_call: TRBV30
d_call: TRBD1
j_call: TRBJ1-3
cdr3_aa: CAWSVRTGTVGGNTIYF

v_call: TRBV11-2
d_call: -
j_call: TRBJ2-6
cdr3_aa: CASSHILGGRPSGANVLTF

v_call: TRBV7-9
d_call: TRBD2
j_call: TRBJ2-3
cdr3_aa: CASSFGAGGPDTQYF

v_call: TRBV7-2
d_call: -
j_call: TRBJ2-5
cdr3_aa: CASSLDLAPQYF

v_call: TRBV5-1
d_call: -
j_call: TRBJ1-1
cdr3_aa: CASTSGPPNTEAFF

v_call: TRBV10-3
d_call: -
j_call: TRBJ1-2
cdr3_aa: CAISEGNYGYTF

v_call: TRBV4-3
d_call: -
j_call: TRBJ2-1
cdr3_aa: CASSQSGPLSGEQFF

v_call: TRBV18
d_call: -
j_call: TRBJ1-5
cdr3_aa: CASSAARYSNQPQHF

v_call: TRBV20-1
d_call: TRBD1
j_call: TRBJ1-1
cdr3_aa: CSADRDRTQRREAFF

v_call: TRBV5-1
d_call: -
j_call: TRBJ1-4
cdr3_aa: CASSPGPFGEKLFF

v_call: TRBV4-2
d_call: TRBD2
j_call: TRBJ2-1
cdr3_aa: CASSQVGGAGAGNEQFF

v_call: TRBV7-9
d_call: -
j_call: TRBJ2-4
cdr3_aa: CASSAPPGRKDKNIQYF

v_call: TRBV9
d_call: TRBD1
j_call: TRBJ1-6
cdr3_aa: CASSVDRGTVGSPLHF

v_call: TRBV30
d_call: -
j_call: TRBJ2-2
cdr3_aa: CAWRAGYGWHTGELFF

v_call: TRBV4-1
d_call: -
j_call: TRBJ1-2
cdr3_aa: CASSQTLTPRSGARGGYTF

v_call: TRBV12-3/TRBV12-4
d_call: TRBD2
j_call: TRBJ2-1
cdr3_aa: CASSLGLAENNEQFF